Described below is a single TCR beta chain sequence and its context. This clonotype has more than one count but fewer than ten. The antigen it binds to is not known. Per-base quality was not reported, and no clone a single base away is much larger than it. This sample was taken from a study of blood T cells in healthy people across ages (dated by TCRdb to the mid-2010s). Regarding the complete study: In model experiments, template switching captured roughly one uniquely barcoded TCR beta cDNA molecule for every two T cells. To track age-related changes in TCR beta repertoire diversity, the study relied on deep sequencing normalized with unique cDNA molecular identifiers. The donors were split into four age groups: young (average 16 years), middle-aged (39), aged (around 67) and long-lived (roughly 80). To avoid experimental bias, donors of different ages were randomly spread across the sequencing lanes. Two additional independent replicas of 1 million unique cDNA reads from the same blood draw were analyzed for two donors (one aged 18 to 30 and one aged 80 or older). What the authors observed across the whole study: Estimates of total diversity based on one million sequenced T cells were considered lower bounds and underestimates. There was a strong correlation between observed TCR beta diversity and the percentage of naive T cells measured by flow cytometry. Compared with the aged group, the long-lived group had more naive CD4+ T cells, fewer expanded clones and increased TCR diversity, suggesting age selection. Because donor CMV infection status was unknown, age-related changes in expanded clonotypes were potentially confounded. As age increased, observed TCR beta diversity per million T cells dropped in a roughly linear way, and a significant reduction was already evident by age 40. Since profiling was done on bulk unsorted PBMCs, naive and antigen-experienced compartments could not be conclusively compared.

From cysteine to phenylalanine, the CDR3 is 16 amino acids long. Only the CDR3 portion is preserved as DNA: 48 bases, with reading frame beginning at the first base. Cut back by 4 bases and 1 base, the V and J ends lie 15 bases apart. In the germline V gene, CDR1 corresponds to MDHEN and CDR2 to SYDVKM. Systemically healthy Caucasian individuals from Russia, 39 in total and aged roughly 6 to 100 years, were included as donors. Roughly 11 milliliters of peripheral blood were drawn from each donor into EDTA-treated Vacutainer tubes. Ficoll-Paque density-gradient centrifugation was used to isolate PBMCs, with at least 7 million per sample. Total RNA was extracted from PBMCs with Trizol reagent, with at least 5.5 micrograms obtained per sample. Naive CD45RAhigh/CD27high T cell percentages were measured by flow cytometry on a PBMC aliquot from every donor. The library was generated by 5' RACE. The listed sequencing device is Illumina HiSeq 2500. A second PCR of about 7 to 12 cycles was performed with a sample-barcoded 5' primer and a J-beta primer mix. A template-switch 5' adaptor carrying 12 random nucleotides introduced a unique molecular identifier onto each TCR beta cDNA molecule. At least 2.5 million CDR3-containing paired-end reads were obtained from each sample. The Mint cDNA synthesis kit, primed by a TRBC-specific oligonucleotide, was used to synthesize first-strand cDNA from all RNA. Following uracil-DNA glycosylase treatment, a first 18-cycle PCR with universal primers M1SS and BC2_uni_R was performed on all cDNA. Per the original workflow: For normalization, 1 million high-quality reads, each with a distinct molecular identifier, were randomly selected from each sample. Reads with shared molecular identifiers were discarded instead of being binned into consensus sequences. MiTCR, run with a Q25 quality threshold and the strictest error-elimination algorithm, handled CDR3 identification, clonotype clustering and error correction. A nonparametric unseen species model using Euler transformation provided a lower-bound estimate of total TCR beta diversity. The raw public data were reprocessed by TCRdb itself: fastp quality trimming at Q25, MiXCR clonotype calling, in-frame beta chains only. All rows with the same CDR3 protein become a single entry with the most common DNA and genes. The V and J calls were determined by TCRdb, not by the authors. Across this sample there are about 690,000 distinct CDR3 sequences, with roughly 41% seen only once. The ten most abundant clones make up around 30% of the sample.

Source material: blood. The chain couples TRBV28 to TRBJ2-3; perhaps TRBD1 is the D gene, with 7 bases matching. This TCR came from an elderly man in good health. The CDR3 loop reads CASSSQGGGGTDTQYF. The nucleotide sequence is given as TGTGCCAGCAGTTCCCAAGGGGGCGGGGGCACAGATACGCAGTATTTT.